These 20 T cell receptor beta chains were sequenced from one sample in a study of T cells after yellow fever vaccination. TCRdb re-called the 5' RACE reads with MiXCR, one entry per CDR3 protein. The sample holds 300,000 to 400,000 distinct CDR3 sequences, 8.5% to 9% seen once. Sequenced here: PBMCs, sampled on the day of the first yellow fever vaccination. These receptors were obtained from a man younger than 30 who received the YFV17D yellow fever vaccine.

The CDR3 region is CASTPMFRRQFF. CDR3 DNA: TGTGCCAGCACCCCTATGTTCAGGAGGCAGTTCTTC. The J gene is TRBJ2-1, the V gene TRBV7-2; D remains ambiguous. V lost 7 bases and J 12 bases, leaving 16 bases between the germline ends. The CDR3 spans 12 residues. Germline V CDR1 and CDR2: SGHTA, FQGNSA.

The CDR3 region is CASSLRDSYEQYV. CDR3 sequence (DNA): TGTGCCAGCAGCCTCCGGGACAGCTACGAGCAGTACGTC. This chain uses TRBV7-8 with TRBJ2-7, with 7 bases matching TRBD1. This CDR3 has 13 amino acids. The germline V gene has CDR1 SGHVS and CDR2 FQNEAQ. Trimming removed 5 bases from V and 3 bases from J; junction bases left unmatched: 4.

This clonotype was detected a few times. V is TRBV7-2 and J is TRBJ1-6; possibly TRBD1 for D (5 bases). Per the germline V gene, CDR1 is SGHTA and CDR2 is FQGNSA. Trimming stripped 6 bases from V and 0 bases from J, with 9 bases between. CDR3 length equals 15 residues. Here the CDR3 reads CASSRGTSYNSPLHF. As DNA, the CDR3 is TGTGCCAGCAGTCGCGGGACCTCCTATAATTCACCCCTCCACTTT.

This clonotype was seen a few times. The CDR3 DNA reads TGTGCCAGCAGCTTAGTTGGCGGGGGGGTAGGTGATACGCAGTATTTT. It yields the protein CASSLVGGGVGDTQYF. This rearrangement joins TRBV7-6 to TRBJ2-3, with 9 positions matching TRBD2. V trimming: 1 base; J trimming: 6 bases; junction bases outside the gene matches: 8. Looked up from germline, CDR1 is SGHVS and CDR2 is FNYEAQ. This CDR3 is built from 16 residues. Full variable domain (outside the CDR3, taken from reference TRBV7-6 and TRBJ2-3): GAGVSQSPRYKVTKRGQDVALRCDPISGHVSLYWYRQALGQGPEFLTYFNYEAQQDKSGLPNDRFSAERPEGSISTLTIQRTEQRDSAMYRCASSLVGGGVGDTQYFGPGTRLTVL.

This clonotype has just a few counts. The J gene is TRBJ2-7, the V gene TRBV6-5; D might be TRBD1 or TRBD2, each matching 6 bases. The CDR3 has 16 amino acids. Germline V CDR1 and CDR2: MNHEY, SVGAGI. V gave up 0 bases and J gave up 3 bases, with 15 bases separating them. This CDR3 is CASSYSRGEIRYEQYF. CDR3 DNA: TGTGCCAGCAGTTACTCGAGGGGGGAGATTCGCTACGAGCAGTACTTC.

This clonotype was picked up a small number of times. The chain uses TRBV6-2 or TRBV6-3 and TRBJ1-1; possibly TRBD1 for D (6 bases). The CDR3 spans 15 residues. V was trimmed by 6 bases and J by 1 base, leaving 15 bases between them. From germline, CDR1 is MNHEY and CDR2 SVGEGT. CDR3 sequence: CASRPGGTSNTEAFF. The CDR3 DNA sequence: TGTGCCAGCAGACCTGGCGGGACATCGAACACTGAAGCTTTCTTT.

The chain employs TRBV19 and TRBJ2-2; 9 bases are a match to TRBD2. Per the germline V gene, CDR1 is LNHDA and CDR2 is SQIVND (reference sequence). The trim removed 2 bases at V and 6 bases at J, leaving 7 bases unmatched. The length of the CDR3 is 16 residues. DNA of the CDR3: TGTGCCAGTAGTATACAGGCTAGCGGGGATTCCGGGGAGCTGTTTTTT. It yields the protein CASSIQASGDSGELFF.

The chain recombines TRBV10-3 with TRBJ2-3; no definite D call. The V end was cut by 3 bases, the J end by 0 bases, with 10 bases between. Looked up from germline, CDR1 is ENHRY and CDR2 is SYGVKD. This CDR3 is built from 15 residues. The CDR3 sequence: CAISEQTPSTDTQYF. The DNA of the CDR3 is TGTGCCATCAGTGAACAGACCCCTAGCACAGATACGCAGTATTTT.

This clonotype showed up many times. The chain employs TRBV19 and TRBJ2-1, with 9 bases matching TRBD1. The trim removed 6 bases at V and 2 bases at J, leaving 2 bases unmatched. CDR1 is LNHDA and CDR2 is SQIVND in the germline V gene (reference sequence). The CDR3 is made up of 14 amino acids. CDR3 residues: CASSTGGPYNEQFF. For the CDR3, the DNA is TGTGCCAGTAGCACAGGGGGCCCCTACAATGAGCAGTTCTTC.

The rearrangement uses TRBV7-9 and TRBJ1-2; no definite D call. The V and J ends lost 7 bases and 0 bases respectively, with 15 bases between them. CDR3 size: 15 residues. Germline loops: CDR1 SEHNR, CDR2 FQNEAQ (reference sequence). CDR3 in amino acids: CASTRPPSPNYGYTF. CDR3 DNA: TGTGCCAGCACGCGGCCTCCTTCACCTAACTATGGCTACACCTTC.

In this sample, this clonotype turned up many times. The CDR3 DNA sequence: TGCGCCAGCCAGCCCGGTACGAACACCGGGGAGCTGTTTTTT. Its protein product is CASQPGTNTGELFF. The rearrangement uses TRBV5-1 and TRBJ2-2; D is uncertain. The CDR3 runs 14 residues. With 7 bases removed from V and 0 bases from J, the gap between germline ends came to 10 bases. From germline, CDR1 is SGHRS and CDR2 YFSETQ.

This clonotype was counted at least ten times. The J gene is TRBJ2-1, the V gene TRBV28; 9 positions agree with TRBD1. V trimming: 7 bases; J trimming: 8 bases; junction bases outside the gene matches: 9. Germline CDR1 MDHEN, CDR2 SYDVKM. This CDR3 has 14 residues. For the CDR3, the DNA is TGTGCCAGCAAAGGGACAGGGATATTCGATGAGCAGTTCTTC. It codes for CASKGTGIFDEQFF.

The chain combines TRBV7-2 with TRBJ1-2; D uncertain. The CDR3 covers 13 residues. Trimming removed 7 bases at V and 8 bases at J, with 17 bases between. The germline V gene has CDR1 SGHTA and CDR2 FQGNSA. CDR3 residues: CASTRASPRGYTF. DNA of the CDR3: TGTGCCAGCACGCGGGCCTCCCCTAGGGGCTACACCTTC.

Notes on this clonotype: A much larger clone differs by one base, so this may be a read error. V is TRBV6-5 and J is TRBJ1-2, with D uncertain. Trimming pared 5 bases from V and 2 bases from J, leaving 6 bases between. Germline V gene lookup returns CDR1 MNHEY and CDR2 SVGAGI. This CDR3 is built from 12 residues. CDR3 sequence reads: CASSMDNYGYTF. CDR3 bases: TGTGCCAGCAGTATGGACAACTATGGCTACACCTTC.

This clonotype has just a few counts. V usage is TRBV7-9 and J usage is TRBJ1-1, with D tentatively TRBD1 (6 bases). The V and J ends lost 6 bases and 0 bases respectively, with 17 bases between them. The CDR3 runs to 16 residues. Germline lookup yields CDR1 SEHNR and CDR2 FQNEAQ (reference sequence). The CDR3 is CASSLLGEGVNTEAFF. The CDR3 coding sequence is TGTGCCAGCAGTTTGCTGGGGGAGGGGGTGAACACTGAAGCTTTCTTT.

The J gene is TRBJ2-2, the V gene TRBV27; a possible D gene is TRBD1 (6 bases). Germline assignment: CDR1 MNHEY and CDR2 SMNVEV (reference sequence). V dropped 3 bases and J dropped 0 bases, with 20 bases sitting between them. The CDR3 loop spans 19 amino acids. Here the CDR3 reads CASSFLGQAIRTNTGELFF. As DNA, the CDR3 is TGTGCCAGCAGTTTCTTGGGACAAGCCATAAGGACGAACACCGGGGAGCTGTTTTTT.

The rearrangement links TRBV19 to TRBJ2-3, with D tentatively TRBD2 (6 bases). Trimming cost V 3 bases and J 3 bases, with 16 bases left between them. There are 16 residues in the CDR3. Germline assignment: CDR1 LNHDA and CDR2 SQIVND (reference sequence). The CDR3 region has the DNA TGTGCCAGTAGTATCCCCTTGAGGGGAGGAACAGATACGCAGTATTTT. It encodes CASSIPLRGGTDTQYF.

In DNA form, the CDR3 reads TGTGCCATCAGTTTAAGTATCGACCAAGAGACCCAGTACTTC. It codes for CAISLSIDQETQYF. The chain is built from TRBV10-3 and TRBJ2-5; D unclear. Deletions cut 5 bases from V and 0 bases from J, with 10 bases between. Per germline, CDR1 ENHRY and CDR2 SYGVKD. This CDR3 has 14 residues.

V is TRBV5-5 and J is TRBJ1-4; 7 nucleotides agree with TRBD1. CDR3 length equals 15 residues. The germline gives CDR1 SGHKS, CDR2 YYEKEE (reference sequence). Losses at the gene ends were 4 bases for V and 10 bases for J; bases not matched to a gene: 13. CDR3 region: CASSQDRTLVGKLFF. The CDR3 DNA reads as TGTGCCAGCAGCCAGGACAGGACCCTAGTAGGAAAACTGTTTTTT.

The chain couples TRBV6-2 or TRBV6-3 to TRBJ2-2, with D tentatively TRBD1 (5 bases). CDR1 is MNHEY, CDR2 SVGEGT, per germline. The V end was cut by 6 bases, the J end by 4 bases, with 12 bases between. The CDR3 extends over 14 amino acids. The CDR3 DNA follows: TGTGCCAGCAGAGACAGAACTTCCACCGGGGAGCTGTTTTTT. Amino acid sequence: CASRDRTSTGELFF.